The clone carrying this T cell receptor beta chain was observed a handful of times. Its antigen is still unknown. The data belong to a study of beta chain features in type 1 diabetes. The overall study: There was similarity between patients and healthy donors in age, gender and cell yields. Analysis included around 110,000,000 sorted cells drawn from all samples.

Cells sorted by CD45RO/CCR7/CD25/CD127/CD95/CD27 comprised CD4+ naive, central memory, regulatory and stem cell-like memory cells. Purity exceeded 95% in all sorted populations. Per germline, CDR1 LNHDA and CDR2 SQIVND (reference sequence). V shed 6 bases and J shed 0 bases, with 15 bases lying between them. The CDR3 is made up of 16 amino acids. Study-wide points: Researchers report that Type 1 diabetes patients had moderately but significantly shorter TCRB CDR3s across all four CD4+ subsets.

Reverse transcribing all isolated RNA meant expressed TCRB transcripts were sequenced. Data came from immunoSEQ multiplex PCR; TCRdb stores just in-frame clones and leaves some out. The table includes hundreds of thousands of clones, roughly 12% detected once. Sample: naive CD4+ T cells from blood. This chain joins TRBV19 and TRBJ1-5; D possibly corresponds to TRBD1 (6 bases). The TCR sequence derives from a woman between 18 and 29 years old with type 1 diabetes. The CDR3: CASSPRQAYSNQPQHF. The DNA for the CDR3 is TGTGCCAGTAGCCCCCGACAGGCCTATAGCAATCAGCCCCAGCATTTT.